The clone carrying this T cell receptor (beta chain) was counted many times. Both TCRalpha and TCRbeta chains were reverse transcribed with V-gene-specific primers. With a V-primer adapter and a constant-region primer, TCRs were amplified for 20 to 25 PCR cycles. The mRNA which had been isolated was amplified by in vitro transcription. TCRdb reprocessed the reads with MiXCR, giving one entry per CDR3 protein. The sample gives 80,000 to 95,000 distinct CDR3 sequences, 8% to 10% of which show up once; roughly 1% is in the top ten. The record originates from a study of low-dose radiotherapy and immunotherapy resistance in tumors. Study as a whole: On a schedule of every two weeks, intravenous cyclophosphamide at a dose of 200 mg/m2 was delivered one day before each radiation and immunotherapy administration. Patients took 300 mg oral aspirin daily for four cycles from cycle 1 day 1.

This CDR3 spans 15 amino acids. V lost 6 bases to trimming and J lost 6 bases; unmatched junction nucleotides: 8. Germline V gives CDR1 KGHSH, CDR2 LQKENI. Time point meaning: before trial treatment. Each eligible patient had an advanced solid tumor, and these tumors lacked tumor-infiltrating lymphocytes. The rearrangement uses TRBV18 and TRBJ1-6, with 7 bases matching TRBD1. Sequencing was performed on PBMCs, taken before treatment. The receptor was isolated from a male donor with prostate cancer. The CDR3 region has the DNA TGTGCCAGCTCCGCGACAGGGATCCTTAATTCACCCCTCCACTTT. This sequence encodes CASSATGILNSPLHF. The full variable domain, with the rest looked up from reference TRBV18 and TRBJ1-6, is NAGVMQNPRHLVRRRGQEARLRCSPMKGHSHVYWYRQLPEEGLKFMVYLQKENIIDESGMPKERFSAEFPKEGPSILRIQQVVRGDSAAYFCASSATGILNSPLHFGNGTRLTVT.